These 26 T cell receptor beta chains originate from one sample sequenced in a study of response to subunit inactivated influenza vaccine. TCRdb reprocessed the RT-PCR reads with MiXCR, giving one entry per CDR3 protein. The sample holds hundreds of thousands of distinct CDR3 sequences; about 8% are singletons and the top ten take roughly 13%. The source material was PBMCs from blood, sampled 23 months after vaccination. The receptors come from a man between 50 and 75 years old who received an inactivated influenza vaccine.

The chain is built from TRBV20-1 and TRBJ1-5; D might be TRBD1 (5 bases). This CDR3 has 13 amino acids. Germline V gives CDR1 DFQATT, CDR2 SNEGSKA (reference sequence). Between the trimmed V and J ends, which lost 6 bases and 5 bases, there was a span of 14 bases. In DNA form, the CDR3 reads TGCAGTGCCCGAGGGCAGGGCCATCAGCCCCAGCATTTT. Its translation: CSARGQGHQPQHF.

There are a few counts of this clonotype. CDR3: CASSAPGVVSNQPQHF. The CDR3 bases are TGTGCCAGCAGTGCTCCAGGGGTCGTCAGCAATCAGCCCCAGCATTTT. The rearrangement uses TRBV28 and TRBJ1-5; a weak D match, TRBD1 (6 bases). The length of the CDR3 is 16 residues. Germline V CDR1 and CDR2: MDHEN, SYDVKM. V dropped 5 bases and J dropped 1 base, with 15 bases sitting between them.

This clonotype occurred a few times. J is TRBJ2-4 and V is TRBV18; D may correspond to TRBD1 or TRBD2 (5 bases each). This CDR3 has 16 residues. Looked up from germline, CDR1 is KGHSH and CDR2 is LQKENI. Trimming took off 3 bases at V and 0 bases at J, with 12 bases between the two ends. The CDR3 protein is CASSPQGELAKNIQYF. The CDR3 DNA reads TGTGCCAGCTCACCGCAGGGAGAGCTAGCCAAAAACATTCAGTACTTC. Filled out from reference TRBV18 and TRBJ2-4, the complete variable domain reads NAGVMQNPRHLVRRRGQEARLRCSPMKGHSHVYWYRQLPEEGLKFMVYLQKENIIDESGMPKERFSAEFPKEGPSILRIQQVVRGDSAAYFCASSPQGELAKNIQYFGAGTRLSVL.

This clonotype was seen repeatedly, ten times or more. This chain connects TRBV28 to TRBJ2-1, with 7 bases matching TRBD2. The CDR3 runs 17 residues. J lost 6 bases, V lost 0 bases, and 11 bases had no gene match. Germline loops: CDR1 MDHEN, CDR2 SYDVKM. The CDR3 coding sequence is TGTGCCAGCAGTTTATGGAGGACTAGATATATGGGCAATGAGCAGTTCTTC. Protein sequence: CASSLWRTRYMGNEQFF.

At least ten counts were recorded for this clonotype. The chain carries TRBV12-3 or TRBV12-4 and TRBJ1-2; a possible D gene is TRBD1 (5 bases). Trimming shortened V by 3 bases and J by 7 bases, and 15 bases separated the two germline ends. CDR3 length: 14 amino acids. CDR3 DNA: TGTGCCAGCAGTTTCCAGGGTATCGGCTTTGGCTACACCTTC. This translates into CASSFQGIGFGYTF.

This clonotype was counted a few times. The chain has TRBV7-2 and TRBJ2-3; no clear D gene. Germline CDR1 is SGHTA and CDR2 is FQGNSA. The CDR3 contains 15 residues. Trimming took 4 bases from V and 0 from J, leaving 11 bases between them. This CDR3 is CASSSLGQSTDTQYF. The CDR3 DNA reads as TGTGCCAGCAGCTCGCTGGGCCAGAGCACAGATACGCAGTATTTT.

This clonotype was seen a handful of times. The chain has TRBV10-3 and TRBJ2-3; no reliable D call. V was clipped by 3 bases and J by 2 bases, with 9 bases between them. CDR1 is ENHRY and CDR2 is SYGVKD in the germline V gene. This CDR3 has 14 amino acids. The CDR3 nucleotides read TGTGCCATCAGTGAAAGTACGCCCACAGATACGCAGTATTTT. This translates into CAISESTPTDTQYF.

In this sample, this clonotype turned up many times. The J gene is TRBJ2-7, the V gene TRBV4-3; 10 nucleotides match TRBD2. In germline, CDR1 is LGHNA, CDR2 YSLEER. The CDR3 has 14 amino acids. V was clipped by 1 base and J by 6 bases; unmatched bases: 3. The CDR3 nucleotides are TGCGCCAGCAGCCAAGGGCTAGCGGGAGCCGAGCAGTACTTC. Its protein is CASSQGLAGAEQYF.

The V and J genes are TRBV20-1 and TRBJ2-7; 9 bases agree with TRBD1. The V and J ends lost 6 bases and 3 bases, in that order; junction bases with no gene match: 15. Looked up from germline, CDR1 is DFQATT and CDR2 is SNEGSKA (reference sequence). This CDR3 comprises 16 residues. The CDR3 bases are TGCAGTGCAATTAACCCGGGACAGGGTACGGACTACGAGCAGTACTTC. Translating gives CSAINPGQGTDYEQYF.

This clonotype was detected many times. The V gene is TRBV2, the J gene TRBJ2-3, with a possible D match to TRBD2 (5 bases). The V end was cut by 5 bases, the J end by 1 base, with 16 bases between. The germline V gene encodes CDR1 SNHLY and CDR2 FYNNEI. The CDR3 spans 16 residues. In nucleotides, the CDR3 is TGTGCCAGCAGTCCGATAAGATCCGGGGGCACAGATACGCAGTATTTT. Amino acid sequence: CASSPIRSGGTDTQYF.

The rearrangement links TRBV7-9 to TRBJ1-1; D unresolved. The germline CDR1 and CDR2 sequences are SEHNR and FQNEAQ (reference sequence). The ends were cut back, 1 base at V and 4 bases at J, with 13 bases in the middle. The CDR3 has 15 amino acids. CDR3 DNA: TGTGCCAGCAGCTTAGGTGCAGCGGGGAGCACTGAAGCTTTCTTT. As protein: CASSLGAAGSTEAFF.

This clonotype has a handful of counts. The gene calls are TRBV7-2 and TRBJ2-1; 8 bases agree with TRBD2. J lost 8 bases, V lost 5 bases, and 11 bases had no gene match. Germline-derived CDR1 and CDR2 are SGHTA and FQGNSA. The CDR3 loop spans 15 amino acids. The CDR3 sequence: CASSPRGAGVHEQFF. CDR3 coding DNA: TGTGCCAGCAGCCCGCGGGGGGCCGGGGTCCATGAGCAGTTCTTC.

This clonotype turned up a few times. V usage is TRBV7-8 and J usage is TRBJ2-2, with 9 bases fitting TRBD2. CDR3 length equals 16 residues. Germline lookup yields CDR1 SGHVS and CDR2 FQNEAQ. J lost 5 bases, V lost 6 bases, and 10 bases had no gene match. The CDR3 sequence: CASRPSAGGGTGELFF. CDR3 in DNA: TGTGCCAGCAGGCCATCAGCGGGGGGAGGAACCGGGGAGCTGTTTTTT.

This clonotype was seen only a few times. This rearrangement joins TRBV27 to TRBJ2-7; TRBD1 agrees at 10 bases. Germline assignment: CDR1 MNHEY and CDR2 SMNVEV (reference sequence). With 6 bases clipped from V and 3 bases from J, the junction kept 5 bases outside the gene matches. The CDR3 length is 14 residues. The CDR3 nucleotides read TGTGCCAGCAGGTACCGGGACAGGGGCTACGAGCAGTACTTC. Its protein product is CASRYRDRGYEQYF.

This clonotype was observed at least ten times. The V and J genes are TRBV10-3 and TRBJ2-2; perhaps TRBD2 as D (5 bases). Deletions cut 2 bases from V and 4 bases from J, with 11 bases between. The CDR3 consists of 15 residues. Germline V gene data show CDR1 as ENHRY and CDR2 as SYGVKD. The CDR3 loop is CAISEGLRSTGELFF. The DNA for the CDR3 is TGTGCCATCAGTGAGGGACTCCGGAGCACCGGGGAGCTGTTTTTT.

This chain connects TRBV20-1 to TRBJ1-1, with TRBD1 matching 10 bases. The ends lost 0 bases at V and 4 bases at J; junction bases unmatched: 5. The CDR3 is 15 residues long. The germline V gene encodes CDR1 DFQATT and CDR2 SNEGSKA (reference sequence). The DNA for the CDR3 is TGCAGTGCTAGAGATGGGTGGACAGGGGGCACTGAAGCTTTCTTT. Its translation is CSARDGWTGGTEAFF.

This clonotype was seen at least ten times. V is TRBV4-3 and J is TRBJ2-7; TRBD2 is a possible D gene (5 bases). Germline CDR1 reads LGHNA; CDR2 reads YSLEER. This CDR3 has 15 residues. V lost 3 bases and J 0 bases, leaving 12 bases between the germline ends. The CDR3 bases are TGCGCCAGCAGCCAGGAGGCTAGGGCCTCCTACGAGCAGTACTTC. It specifies CASSQEARASYEQYF.

This clonotype was counted ten times or more. The rearrangement links TRBV12-3 or TRBV12-4 to TRBJ2-2, with 7 bases identical to TRBD1. The CDR3 length is 15 residues. V shed 6 bases, J shed 5 bases, and the junction held 9 bases outside the gene matches. This CDR3 is CASRTTGQGTGELFF. As DNA, the CDR3 is TGTGCCAGCAGGACGACAGGGCAGGGGACCGGGGAGCTGTTTTTT.

Points on this clonotype: A read error may be the cause here, since a much bigger clone is one base away. The V and J genes are TRBV10-3 and TRBJ1-5; 7 bases are shared with TRBD1. The ends lost 4 bases at V and 3 bases at J; junction bases unmatched: 3. Germline V gene sequence: CDR1 ENHRY, CDR2 SYGVKD. The CDR3 is made up of 14 amino acids. The CDR3 protein is CAISGQGYNQPQHF. In nucleotides, the CDR3 is TGTGCCATCAGTGGACAGGGCTACAATCAGCCCCAGCATTTT.

This clonotype was found a few times. V gene TRBV5-1 combines with J gene TRBJ2-7, with 8 bases identical to TRBD1. V was clipped by 4 bases and J by 5 bases; unmatched bases: 8. Germline CDR1 and CDR2: SGHRS and YFSETQ. The CDR3 extends over 14 amino acids. The CDR3 region has the DNA TGCGCCAGCAGCCCCACGACAGGGGCGCACGAGCAGTACTTC. As protein: CASSPTTGAHEQYF.

This clonotype came up a few times. This sequence joins TRBV12-3 or TRBV12-4 and TRBJ1-5; D unresolved. V lost 1 base and J lost 0, with 7 bases in between. The CDR3 length is 15 residues. CDR3 DNA sequence: TGTGCCAGCAGTTTAGGCCCAAATAGCAATCAGCCCCAGCATTTT. As protein: CASSLGPNSNQPQHF.

This clonotype turned up a few times. This rearrangement joins TRBV5-1 to TRBJ2-7; D is uncertain. Germline V gene sequence: CDR1 SGHRS, CDR2 YFSETQ. Trimming stripped 4 bases from V and 0 bases from J, with 17 bases between. The CDR3 extends over 16 amino acids. CDR3 DNA: TGCGCCAGCAGCACCACTCCACGTCAAGCCTCCTACGAGCAGTACTTC. It specifies CASSTTPRQASYEQYF. Combining the CDR3 with reference TRBV5-1 and TRBJ2-7 gives the whole variable domain KAGVTQTPRYLIKTRGQQVTLSCSPISGHRSVSWYQQTPGQGLQFLFEYFSETQRNKGNFPGRFSGRQFSNSRSEMNVSTLELGDSALYLCASSTTPRQASYEQYFGPGTRLTVT.

This clonotype came up many times. The CDR3 loop is CASSRSPGYEQYF. CDR3 nucleotide sequence: TGCGCCAGCAGCCGTAGCCCGGGCTACGAGCAGTACTTC. The chain uses TRBV4-1 and TRBJ2-7; D is unresolved. Germline values: CDR1 MGHRA, CDR2 YSYEKL. V dropped 4 bases and J dropped 3 bases, with 10 bases sitting between them. The CDR3 has 13 residues.

This clonotype was detected a few times. The CDR3 coding sequence is TGCAGTGCTAGAGATGAGACTCCATACGGCTACACCTTC. This translates into CSARDETPYGYTF. This chain uses TRBV20-1 with TRBJ1-2; D not certain. Germline CDR1 and CDR2: DFQATT and SNEGSKA (reference sequence). This CDR3 is built from 13 residues. Trimming took 0 bases from V and 8 from J, leaving 13 bases between them.

The table lists this clonotype with many counts. The gene calls are TRBV28 and TRBJ1-3; 9 bases are a match to TRBD1. The CDR3 length is 16 residues. The germline V gene has CDR1 MDHEN and CDR2 SYDVKM. The ends lost 3 bases at V and 8 bases at J; junction bases unmatched: 11. The CDR3 DNA sequence: TGTGCCAGCAGTTTTTTCCGTGGGACAGGGTACGACACCATATATTTT. Amino acids: CASSFFRGTGYDTIYF.

This clonotype was seen more than once but under ten times. The chain joins TRBV7-6 to TRBJ2-1, with TRBD2 identical over 9 bases. The V gene end was trimmed by 4 bases and the J gene end by 0 bases; junction bases not matched to a gene: 4. The V gene's germline CDR1 is SGHVS and CDR2 FNYEAQ. The length of the CDR3 is 16 residues. CDR3 region: CASSSKAGGSYNEQFF. DNA for the CDR3: TGTGCCAGCAGCTCGAAAGCGGGGGGCTCCTACAATGAGCAGTTCTTC.